This TCR beta chain comes out of a study of T cells in Graves' hyperthyroidism and ophthalmopathy. The study's findings and limits: Blood shared most expanded thyroid clonotypes above 0.001.

This clonotype has a count of ten or more. Its target is not known. Researchers amplified the TCR beta CDR3 regions from RNA transcripts. First-round RT-PCR targeting the TCR CDR3 was performed with the HTBI primer set. TCRdb ran MiXCR on the multiplex PCR reads and lists one entry per CDR3 protein. Counted here are about 480,000 distinct CDR3 sequences, roughly 24% occurring once; the ten biggest clones make up over 9%. Clinicians diagnosed patients from clinical symptoms, serum thyroxine and TRAb, thyroid ultrasound and orbital computed tomography. The germline V gene encodes CDR1 MDHEN and CDR2 SYDVKM. Trimming took 6 bases from V and 7 from J, leaving 18 bases between them. The length of the CDR3 is 14 residues.

This receptor was obtained from a woman aged 30 to 39 with Graves' ophthalmopathy. This sequence joins TRBV28 and TRBJ1-2; D is perhaps TRBD1 (5 bases). Material: blood. DNA for the CDR3: TGTGCCAGCAGGCTGAACAGGCTCGGAAGTGGCTACACCTTC. This translates into CASRLNRLGSGYTF.